The rows below give T cell receptor beta chains drawn from one sample of a study of blood T cell repertoires in COVID-19. The table came from immunoSEQ multiplex PCR; TCRdb's copy has only in-frame clones and leaves some out. The table shows about 140,000 clones, with about four fifths occurring only once. The sequencing input was peripheral blood. These receptors came from a man older than 75 with acute or convalescent COVID-19. CDR3s include the opening cysteine and the closing phenylalanine or tryptophan. D genes are given only for firm matches. Clone sizes are given selectively: once, few, many, or a class where the clone is expanded.

J | size | V | D | DNA | CDR3
TRBJ1-4 | once | TRBV21-1 | NA | TGTGCCAGCAGCATCAAGGGCACAGGGGATGAAAAACTGTTTTTT | CASSIKGTGDEKLFF
TRBJ2-1 | NA | TRBV2 | NA | TGTGCCAGCAGTGCGGAGGGGTCCTACAATGAGCAGTTCTTC | CASSAEGSYNEQFF
TRBJ1-4 | NA | TRBV7-9 | NA | TGTGCCAGCAGCTACTACAGGGTTTCACAAGAAAAACTGTTTTTT | CASSYYRVSQEKLFF
TRBJ2-3 | once | TRBV11-2 | NA | TGTGCCAGCAGCTTAGAAGACAACACAGATACGCAGTATTTT | CASSLEDNTDTQYF
TRBJ1-6 | many | TRBV5-1 | NA | TGCGCCAGCAGCCGCCAGCACAGGGATAATTCACCCCTCCACTTT | CASSRQHRDNSPLHF
TRBJ2-5 | NA | TRBV28 | TRBD1 | TGTGCCAGCAAGCCCCATACGGGACAGCGCCAAGAGACCCAGTACTTC | CASKPHTGQRQETQYF
TRBJ1-2 | NA | TRBV11-2 | NA | TGTGCCAGCAGCTTACCCCGACAGGACCACTATGGCTACACCTTC | CASSLPRQDHYGYTF
TRBJ2-3 | NA | TRBV19 | TRBD2 | TGTGCCAGTAGTATAACGGGACTAGCGGGCGGAACAGATACGCAGTATTTT | CASSITGLAGGTDTQYF
TRBJ2-5 | NA | TRBV3-1/TRBV3-2 | TRBD2 | TGTGCCAGCAGCCAGGTAGCGGGGGGGATTCCCGCAAAGAAGACCCAGTACTTC | CASSQVAGGIPAKKTQYF
TRBJ2-2 | NA | TRBV7-3 | TRBD1 | TGTGCCAGCAGCGTAGCCGGGACAGGGGCCGCGAACACCGGGGAGCTGTTTTTT | CASSVAGTGAANTGELFF
TRBJ2-1 | NA | TRBV5-4 | NA | TGTGCCAGCAGCCCCCGCGGGGGCCAGTCCTACAATGAGCAGTTCTTC | CASSPRGGQSYNEQFF
TRBJ2-1 | NA | TRBV7-8 | TRBD2 | TGTGCCAGCAGCTCGGGACTAGCGGGGGGTTGGCAGTTCTTC | CASSSGLAGGWQFF
TRBJ2-2 | NA | TRBV6-2/TRBV6-3 | TRBD2 | TGTGCCAGCAGTACCACTCGACTAGCGGGGGGCGGGGAGCTGTTTTTT | CASSTTRLAGGGELFF
TRBJ2-2 | NA | TRBV6-5 | TRBD1 | TGTGCCAGCAGTACGCAGGGGGCGCAAACCGGGGAGCTGTTTTTT | CASSTQGAQTGELFF
TRBJ1-3 | few | TRBV10-2 | NA | TGCGCCAGCAGTGAATCCGAGGTCTCTGGAAACACCATATATTTT | CASSESEVSGNTIYF
TRBJ1-1 | few | TRBV3-1/TRBV3-2 | NA | TGTGCCAGCAGCCAAGGGCGGCACACTGAAGCTTTCTTT | CASSQGRHTEAFF
TRBJ2-5 | NA | TRBV5-4 | TRBD2 | TGTGCCAGCAGCAGGGAGGGAGGGCTAGAGACCCAGTACTTC | CASSREGGLETQYF
TRBJ1-1 | NA | TRBV27 | TRBD1 | TGTGCCAGCAGTTTCTTGGGGCAGGGGGACACTGAAGCTTTCTTT | CASSFLGQGDTEAFF
TRBJ1-4 | NA | TRBV19 | TRBD1 | TGTGCCAGTAGTATGGGACAGCTTAATGAAAAACTGTTTTTT | CASSMGQLNEKLFF
TRBJ1-3 | once | TRBV18 | NA | TGTGCCAGCTTACCGGGAGACATAGGAAACACCATATATTTT | CASLPGDIGNTIYF
TRBJ1-2 | once | TRBV19 | NA | TGTGCCAGTAGTATCCCAGGGGCGAGCTATGGCTACACCTTC | CASSIPGASYGYTF
TRBJ2-5 | once | TRBV19 | TRBD1 | TGTGCCAGTAGTGCCTCCGGGACAGGGGGCGGGGGAGAGACCCAGTACTTC | CASSASGTGGGGETQYF
TRBJ2-1 | NA | TRBV6-5 | NA | TGTGCCAGCAGTATCACAGGGTTCGAGCAGTTCTTC | CASSITGFEQFF
TRBJ2-3 | once | TRBV7-2 | TRBD1 | TGTGCCAGCAGCTTAGAGGGGACAGGGGCAAGATCGCAGTATTTT | CASSLEGTGARSQYF
TRBJ1-1 | NA | TRBV28 | NA | TGTGCCAGCAGTCCGCCCCGGGGCACTGAAGCTTTCTTT | CASSPPRGTEAFF
TRBJ1-4 | NA | TRBV19 | NA | TGTGCCAGCCAAAGGACACCACATGCAACTAATGAAAAACTGTTTTTT | CASQRTPHATNEKLFF
TRBJ2-2 | NA | TRBV5-3 | NA | TGTGCCAGAAGCCCGGACTGGGACACCGGGGAGCTGTTTTTT | CARSPDWDTGELFF